This T cell receptor beta chain came from a study of metastatic and nonmetastatic thyroid tumors. The study's findings and limits: Reportedly, malignant thyroid tumors had significantly higher TCR beta diversity than benign nodules, in blood and tumor.

This clone was counted ten times or more. What it binds is unknown. All patients were treatment-naive before thyroid surgery. TCRdb re-clonotyped the PCR reads through MiXCR. The table records under 60,000 clones, about 20% of them present only once. This CDR3 comprises 14 residues. From germline, CDR1 is SGHNT and CDR2 YYREEE (reference sequence). Trimming shortened V by 2 bases and J by 0 bases, and 8 bases separated the two germline ends. Material for sequencing was blood. J is TRBJ1-1 and V is TRBV5-4; D is uncertain. This clonotype originated in a male donor with papillary thyroid cancer or a benign thyroid nodule (not recorded which). Some clones in this sample may be carry-over from other donors' samples. The CDR3 DNA sequence: TGTGCCAGCAGCTTCTCCAACATGAACACTGAAGCTTTCTTT. Protein: CASSFSNMNTEAFF.